A selection of T cell receptor beta chains follows, all from one sample in a study of T cell responses to AZD1222 COVID-19 vaccine. The table came from immunoSEQ multiplex PCR; TCRdb's copy has only in-frame clones and leaves some out. The table shows around 100,000 clones, with about nine tenths occurring only once. This specimen was peripheral blood, taken on day 0 of AZD1222 vaccination. The origin of the receptors is an adult in good health. Each CDR3 is given with its conserved first and last residue. The order of the fields is CDR3 protein, CDR3 DNA, V gene, CDR3 length, J gene, clone size, D gene. The D gene is left open where the match is weak. Clone size, where shown, is once, few, many, or a class for clones that have expanded.

CDR3 protein: CASSLGGAGQETQYF; CDR3 DNA: TGTGCCAGCAGCCTGGGGGGTGCAGGGCAAGAGACCCAGTACTTC; V gene: TRBV6-5; CDR3 length: 15; J gene: TRBJ2-5; clone size: NA; D gene: NA
CDR3 protein: CAWSVQTPGGYTF; CDR3 DNA: TGTGCCTGGAGTGTACAAACTCCGGGCGGCTACACCTTC; V gene: TRBV30; CDR3 length: 13; J gene: TRBJ1-2; clone size: NA; D gene: NA
CDR3 protein: CASSRAGAYNEQFF; CDR3 DNA: TGTGCCAGCAGTCGGGCGGGGGCATACAATGAGCAGTTCTTC; V gene: TRBV25-1; CDR3 length: 14; J gene: TRBJ2-1; clone size: NA; D gene: NA
CDR3 protein: CATSDGGDGYTF; CDR3 DNA: TGTGCCACCAGTGATGGGGGGGATGGCTACACCTTC; V gene: TRBV24-1; CDR3 length: 12; J gene: TRBJ1-2; clone size: NA; D gene: NA
CDR3 protein: CASWEWATEAFF; CDR3 DNA: TGTGCCAGCTGGGAATGGGCCACTGAAGCTTTCTTT; V gene: TRBV6-5; CDR3 length: 12; J gene: TRBJ1-1; clone size: NA; D gene: NA
CDR3 protein: CASSELPGQPYEQYF; CDR3 DNA: TGTGCCAGCAGCGAACTCCCGGGACAGCCCTACGAGCAGTACTTC; V gene: TRBV7-3; CDR3 length: 15; J gene: TRBJ2-7; clone size: NA; D gene: TRBD1
CDR3 protein: CASSYHPLMNTEAFF; CDR3 DNA: TGTGCCAGCAGTTACCACCCCCTCATGAACACTGAAGCTTTCTTT; V gene: TRBV6-5; CDR3 length: 15; J gene: TRBJ1-1; clone size: NA; D gene: NA
CDR3 protein: CASSPLTALDYGYTF; CDR3 DNA: TGTGCCAGCAGCCCCCTGACAGCCCTCGACTATGGCTACACCTTC; V gene: TRBV14; CDR3 length: 15; J gene: TRBJ1-2; clone size: NA; D gene: NA
CDR3 protein: CASSEDRVGYTF; CDR3 DNA: TGTGCCAGCAGTGAGGACAGGGTTGGCTACACCTTC; V gene: TRBV2; CDR3 length: 12; J gene: TRBJ1-2; clone size: NA; D gene: TRBD1
CDR3 protein: CAVRAGGQDEQYF; CDR3 DNA: TGTGCGGTCAGGGCGGGGGGGCAGGACGAGCAGTACTTC; V gene: TRBV27; CDR3 length: 13; J gene: TRBJ2-7; clone size: NA; D gene: TRBD2
CDR3 protein: CASSYGQASPLHF; CDR3 DNA: TGTGCCAGCAGTTACGGGCAGGCTTCACCCCTCCACTTT; V gene: TRBV6-5; CDR3 length: 13; J gene: TRBJ1-6; clone size: NA; D gene: NA
CDR3 protein: CASSSTGVGGYEQYF; CDR3 DNA: TGTGCCAGCAGCTCGACAGGGGTTGGTGGCTACGAGCAGTACTTC; V gene: TRBV5-4; CDR3 length: 15; J gene: TRBJ2-7; clone size: NA; D gene: TRBD1
CDR3 protein: CASSFPYEQYF; CDR3 DNA: TGTGCCAGCAGTTTCCCCTACGAGCAGTACTTC; V gene: TRBV27; CDR3 length: 11; J gene: TRBJ2-7; clone size: NA; D gene: NA
CDR3 protein: CAIMGLSYNEQFF; CDR3 DNA: TGTGCCATCATGGGACTATCCTACAATGAGCAGTTCTTC; V gene: TRBV10-3; CDR3 length: 13; J gene: TRBJ2-1; clone size: NA; D gene: TRBD2
CDR3 protein: CAWSVGSEGTF; CDR3 DNA: TGTGCCTGGAGTGTCGGCTCGGAGGGCACCTTC; V gene: TRBV30; CDR3 length: 11; J gene: TRBJ1-2; clone size: NA; D gene: NA
CDR3 protein: CAWSGSAWGYTF; CDR3 DNA: TGTGCCTGGAGTGGGTCAGCTTGGGGCTACACCTTC; V gene: TRBV30; CDR3 length: 12; J gene: TRBJ1-2; clone size: NA; D gene: NA
CDR3 protein: CASRFGLGASYEQYF; CDR3 DNA: TGTGCCAGCAGGTTTGGGCTAGGGGCCTCCTACGAGCAGTACTTC; V gene: TRBV6-5; CDR3 length: 15; J gene: TRBJ2-7; clone size: once; D gene: NA
CDR3 protein: CASGTGVTEAFF; CDR3 DNA: TGTGCTAGTGGAACAGGGGTTACTGAAGCTTTCTTT; V gene: TRBV12-5; CDR3 length: 12; J gene: TRBJ1-1; clone size: NA; D gene: TRBD1